This record covers a single TCR beta chain. This clonotype was seen only a few times. Its antigen remains undetermined. Base qualities were left out, and no much larger clone turns up one base away. These data belong to a study of identical twins (dated by TCRdb to 2016 to 2017). With regard to the full study: To test whether fetal clonotypes persist, the study used deep sequencing on TCR alpha and beta repertoires from monozygotic twins, unrelated adults of various ages, and cord blood. To rule out contamination, replicate twin experiments were performed at different times with different library preparation protocols. The research as a whole found: Conclusions relied on cross-sectional statistical analysis, since the same donors could not be followed over many years. Invariant T cells such as MAIT and iNKT could partly confound zero-insertion analyses, although diverse VJ usage argued against such confounding for most clonotypes. In monozygotic twins, recombination models systematically underestimated out-of-frame TCR alpha sharing, but the models matched the sharing seen between unrelated individuals. Compared with coincidental sharing between unrelated individuals, an excess of low generation-probability sequences was observed among out-of-frame TCR alpha sequences shared between twins. Fewer insertions were carried by abundant cord blood beta clonotypes; a weaker similar trend was observed in young adult naive repertoires, while no such trend was observed in memory repertoires. The excess sharing between twins in beta out-of-frame sequences was weaker because fewer shared sequences reduced the signal-to-noise ratio.

From the cysteine through the phenylalanine, the CDR3 covers 15 amino acids. Just the 45-base CDR3 DNA is kept, in frame starting at base 1. V loses 2 bases at its end and J loses 4 bases; junction bases beyond the gene matches: 5. Taken from the germline V gene, the CDR1 and CDR2 loops are MGHRA and YSYEKL. Preparation of the library involved 5' RACE. Sequenced on an Illumina HiSeq 2000. A universal primer binding site was introduced by template switching, and a unique molecular identifier was present in the final cDNA, enabling accurate counting of TCR cDNA molecules. First-strand cDNA for TCR alpha and beta chains was synthesized from specific primers in the conserved constant-segment region. To control for contamination, every cDNA library was double barcoded, receiving both a SMART-Mk sample barcode and Illumina barcodes. TruSeq adapter sequences and Illumina sample barcodes were added in two successive PCR steps. Sequencing of the TCR alpha and beta cDNA libraries was done on the Illumina HiSeq platform using custom primers. The original pipeline was this. Raw reads were processed with MiGEC to extract unique molecular identifiers, and MiXCR was used to determine CDR3 positions. For each individual, recombination models were inferred using an EM algorithm with the repgenHMM and IGoR tools. Shared clonotype analysis was performed with the tcR package in R, normalizing sharing by the product of cloneset sizes. To study raw recombination without the effects of thymic and clonal selection, out-of-frame nonproductive sequences were analyzed. In TCRdb, the public reads were trimmed at Q25 with fastp and aligned with MiXCR, with productive beta chains retained. Merged by CDR3 protein, the rows form single entries marked with the most common genes and DNA. TCRdb's processing, not the authors', yielded these V and J calls. In all, the sample holds 400,000 or so distinct CDR3 sequences, and 9% of those were seen once. Of the sample, over 7% is held by the ten largest clones.

Only healthy Caucasian donors were included. Three unrelated non-twin adults were additionally sequenced: a male aged 18 to 29, a male aged 50 to 60 and a female aged 50 to 60. Using Miltenyi CD45RO+ enrichment and human naive T-cell isolation kits, memory (CD45RO+) and naive T cells were isolated from PBMC. This receptor was obtained from a woman in her forties or fifties in good health. The sample consisted of naive T cells sorted from blood. The meaning of the sample's cell subset or site label: cells isolated with a human naive T-cell isolation kit. The sequence is built from TRBV4-1 and TRBJ2-5, with 9 bases aligning to TRBD1. The CDR3 corresponds to CASSQPGTGSETQYF. The bases are TGCGCCAGCAGCCAACCCGGGACAGGGTCAGAGACCCAGTACTTC.